This passage covers 5 T cell receptor beta chains from one sample sequenced in a study of T cells expressing NK-cell markers. TCRdb re-called the 5' RACE reads; one entry per CDR3 protein, DNA not given. This sample's clone table lists a few hundred thousand distinct CDR3 sequences. The sequenced sample was blood T cells: a sorted CD56 or NKG2C T cell subset, CD4+ or CD8+ T cells, or bulk PBMC T cells (not recorded which). These receptor sequences come from a woman between 50 and 59 years old in good health.

The chain is built from TRBV7-9 and TRBJ2-1; TCRdb gives TRBD1 as the D gene, but with no DNA this cannot be confirmed. Germline V CDR1 and CDR2: SEHNR, FQNEAQ (reference sequence). This CDR3 region has 14 residues. The CDR3 protein is CASSGRGSGPQQFF.

J is TRBJ1-2 and V is TRBV12-3 or TRBV12-4. This CDR3 has 12 residues. CDR3 sequence: CASSFRSGGYTF.

The CDR3 sequence is CASSQHSGTGELFF. The chain has TRBV12-3 or TRBV12-4 and TRBJ2-2; the TRBD2 assignment by TCRdb is unverifiable without DNA. The CDR3 has 14 amino acids.

The V call is TRBV28, the J call TRBJ2-3; TCRdb returns TRBD2, unconfirmable since there is no DNA. CDR1 MDHEN and CDR2 SYDVKM come from the germline V gene. The CDR3 has 19 amino acids. The CDR3 is CASSAPGTSGSNAADTQYF.

The J gene is TRBJ1-1, the V gene TRBV19. The germline V gene encodes CDR1 LNHDA and CDR2 SQIVND (reference sequence). The CDR3 sequence is 14 residues long. CDR3 in amino acids: CASSIVRGDTEAFF. The entire variable domain, with the rest obtained from reference TRBV19 and TRBJ1-1, is as follows: DGGITQSPKYLFRKEGQNVTLSCEQNLNHDAMYWYRQDPGQGLRLIYYSQIVNDFQKGDIAEGYSVSREKKESFPLTVTSAQKNPTAFYLCASSIVRGDTEAFFGQGTRLTVV.